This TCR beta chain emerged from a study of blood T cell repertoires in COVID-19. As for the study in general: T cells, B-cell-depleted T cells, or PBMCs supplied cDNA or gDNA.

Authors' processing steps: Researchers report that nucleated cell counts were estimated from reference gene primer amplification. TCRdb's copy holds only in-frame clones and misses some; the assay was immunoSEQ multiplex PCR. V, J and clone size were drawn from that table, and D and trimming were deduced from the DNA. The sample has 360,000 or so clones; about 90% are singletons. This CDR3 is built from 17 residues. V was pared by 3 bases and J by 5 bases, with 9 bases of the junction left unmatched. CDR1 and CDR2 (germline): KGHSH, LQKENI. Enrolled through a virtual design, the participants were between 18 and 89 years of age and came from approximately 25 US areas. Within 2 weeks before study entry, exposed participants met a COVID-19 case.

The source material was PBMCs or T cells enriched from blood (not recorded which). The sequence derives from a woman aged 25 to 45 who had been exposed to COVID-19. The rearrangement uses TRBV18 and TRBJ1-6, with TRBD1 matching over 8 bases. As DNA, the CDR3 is TGTGCCAGCTCACCCATGGACAGGGTCGCCGATAATTCACCCCTCCACTTT. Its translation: CASSPMDRVADNSPLHF.